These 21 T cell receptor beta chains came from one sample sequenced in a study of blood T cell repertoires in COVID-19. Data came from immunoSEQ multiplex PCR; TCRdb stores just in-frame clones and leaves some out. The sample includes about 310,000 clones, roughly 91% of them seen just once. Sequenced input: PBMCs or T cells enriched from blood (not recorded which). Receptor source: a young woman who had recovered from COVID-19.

The DNA of the CDR3 is TGTGCCAGCAGCTTAGCAGACAGGGCTGGCTACACCTTC. As protein: CASSLADRAGYTF. The chain is built from TRBV7-8 and TRBJ1-2, with 7 bases aligning to TRBD1. J was trimmed by 7 bases and V by 0 bases; bases with no gene match: 2. Germline values: CDR1 SGHVS, CDR2 FQNEAQ. There are 13 residues in the CDR3.

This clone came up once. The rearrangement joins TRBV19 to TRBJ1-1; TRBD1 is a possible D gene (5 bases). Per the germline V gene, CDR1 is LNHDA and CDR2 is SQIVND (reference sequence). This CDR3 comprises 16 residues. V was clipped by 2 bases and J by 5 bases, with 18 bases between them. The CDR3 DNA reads TGTGCCAGTAGTATACAGGGTATGGGTATGGAAACTGAAGCTTTCTTT. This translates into CASSIQGMGMETEAFF.

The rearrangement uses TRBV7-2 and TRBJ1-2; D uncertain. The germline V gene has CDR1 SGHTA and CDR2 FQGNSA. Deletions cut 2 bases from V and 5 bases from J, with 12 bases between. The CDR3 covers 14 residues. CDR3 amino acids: CASSLNAGRYGYTF. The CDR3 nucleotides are TGTGCCAGCAGCTTAAACGCGGGCAGATATGGCTACACCTTC.

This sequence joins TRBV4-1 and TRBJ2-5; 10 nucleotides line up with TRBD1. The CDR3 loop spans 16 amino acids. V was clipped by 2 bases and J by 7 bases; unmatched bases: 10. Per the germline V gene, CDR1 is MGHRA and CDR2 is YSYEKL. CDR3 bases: TGCGCCAGCAGCCAAATAGGGACAGGGGACGAGGGGACCCAGTACTTC. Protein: CASSQIGTGDEGTQYF.

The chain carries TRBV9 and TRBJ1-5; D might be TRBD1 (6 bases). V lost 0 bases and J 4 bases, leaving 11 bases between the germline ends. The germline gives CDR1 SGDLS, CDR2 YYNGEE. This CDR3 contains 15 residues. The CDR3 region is CASSVGTGKNQPQHF. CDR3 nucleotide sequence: TGTGCCAGCAGCGTAGGAACAGGGAAAAATCAGCCCCAGCATTTT.

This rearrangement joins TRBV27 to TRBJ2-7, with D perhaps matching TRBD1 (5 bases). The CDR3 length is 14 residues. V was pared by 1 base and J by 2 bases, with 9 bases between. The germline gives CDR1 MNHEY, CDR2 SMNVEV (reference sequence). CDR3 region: CASSLLGPTYEQYF. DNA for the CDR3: TGTGCCAGCAGTTTATTGGGGCCGACCTACGAGCAGTACTTC.

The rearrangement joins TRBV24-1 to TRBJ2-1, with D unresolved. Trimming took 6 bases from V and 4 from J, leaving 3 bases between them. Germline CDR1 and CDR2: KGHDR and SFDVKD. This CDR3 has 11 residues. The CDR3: CATSLYNEQFF. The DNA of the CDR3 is TGTGCCACCAGTCTTTACAATGAGCAGTTCTTC.

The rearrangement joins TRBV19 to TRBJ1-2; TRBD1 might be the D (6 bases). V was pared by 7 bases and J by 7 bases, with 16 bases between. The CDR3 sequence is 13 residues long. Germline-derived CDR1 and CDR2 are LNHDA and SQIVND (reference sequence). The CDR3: CASMVLGAVGYTF. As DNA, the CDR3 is TGTGCCAGTATGGTTTTGGGGGCGGTTGGCTACACCTTC. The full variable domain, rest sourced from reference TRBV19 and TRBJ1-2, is DGGITQSPKYLFRKEGQNVTLSCEQNLNHDAMYWYRQDPGQGLRLIYYSQIVNDFQKGDIAEGYSVSREKKESFPLTVTSAQKNPTAFYLCASMVLGAVGYTFGSGTRLTVV.

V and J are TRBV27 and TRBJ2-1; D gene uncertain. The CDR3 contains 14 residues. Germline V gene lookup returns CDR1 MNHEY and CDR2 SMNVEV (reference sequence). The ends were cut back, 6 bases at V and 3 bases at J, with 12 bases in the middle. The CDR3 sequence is CASRGRMGYNEQFF. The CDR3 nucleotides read TGTGCCAGCAGGGGCCGCATGGGCTACAATGAGCAGTTCTTC.

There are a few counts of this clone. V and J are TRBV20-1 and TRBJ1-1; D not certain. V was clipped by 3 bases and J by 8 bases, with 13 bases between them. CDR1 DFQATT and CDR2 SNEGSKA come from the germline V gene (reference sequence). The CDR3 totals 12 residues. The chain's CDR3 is CSASKETEEAFF. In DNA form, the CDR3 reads TGCAGTGCTAGTAAGGAGACGGAAGAAGCTTTCTTT.

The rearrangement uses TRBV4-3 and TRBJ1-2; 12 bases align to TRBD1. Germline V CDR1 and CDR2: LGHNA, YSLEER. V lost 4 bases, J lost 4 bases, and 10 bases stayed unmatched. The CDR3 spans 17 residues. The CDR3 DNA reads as TGCGCCAGCAGCCCACCGGGACAGGGGGCGTATAGCTATGGCTACACCTTC. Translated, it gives CASSPPGQGAYSYGYTF.

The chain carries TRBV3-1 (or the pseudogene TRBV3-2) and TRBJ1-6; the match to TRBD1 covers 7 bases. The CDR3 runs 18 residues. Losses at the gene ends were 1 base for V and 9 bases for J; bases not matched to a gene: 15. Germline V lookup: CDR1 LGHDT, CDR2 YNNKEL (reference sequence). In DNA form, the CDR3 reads TGTGCCAGCAGCCAAGGTTTCGCGGACCGACCAGGGGGTTCACCCCTCCACTTT. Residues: CASSQGFADRPGGSPLHF.

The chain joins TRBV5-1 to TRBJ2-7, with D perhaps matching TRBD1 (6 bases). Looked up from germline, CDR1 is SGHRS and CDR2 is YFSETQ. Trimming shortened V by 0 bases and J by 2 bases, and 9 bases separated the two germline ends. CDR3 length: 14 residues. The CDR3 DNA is TGCGCCAGCAGCTTGGGGGGGCCAACCTACGAGCAGTACTTC. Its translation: CASSLGGPTYEQYF. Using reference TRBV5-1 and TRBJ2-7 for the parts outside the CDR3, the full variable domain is KAGVTQTPRYLIKTRGQQVTLSCSPISGHRSVSWYQQTPGQGLQFLFEYFSETQRNKGNFPGRFSGRQFSNSRSEMNVSTLELGDSALYLCASSLGGPTYEQYFGPGTRLTVT.

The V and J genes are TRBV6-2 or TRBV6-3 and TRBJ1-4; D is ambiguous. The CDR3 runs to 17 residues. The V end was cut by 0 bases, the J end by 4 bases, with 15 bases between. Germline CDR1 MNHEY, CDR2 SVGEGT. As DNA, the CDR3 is TGTGCCAGCAGTTACTCCTCCTATCGGGAAGATAATGAAAAACTGTTTTTT. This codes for CASSYSSYREDNEKLFF.

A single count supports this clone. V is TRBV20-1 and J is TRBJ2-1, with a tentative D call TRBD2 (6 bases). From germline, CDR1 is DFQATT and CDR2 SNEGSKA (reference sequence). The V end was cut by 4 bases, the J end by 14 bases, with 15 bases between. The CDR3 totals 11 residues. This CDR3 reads CSAIIADTEFF. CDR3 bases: TGCAGTGCTATTATAGCGGACACGGAGTTCTTC.

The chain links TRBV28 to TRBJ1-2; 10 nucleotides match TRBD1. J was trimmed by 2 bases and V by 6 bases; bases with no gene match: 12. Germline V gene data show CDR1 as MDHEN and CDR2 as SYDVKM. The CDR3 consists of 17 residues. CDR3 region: CASSDGTGVFANYGYTF. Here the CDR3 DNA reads TGTGCCAGCAGCGATGGGACAGGGGTATTCGCGAACTATGGCTACACCTTC.

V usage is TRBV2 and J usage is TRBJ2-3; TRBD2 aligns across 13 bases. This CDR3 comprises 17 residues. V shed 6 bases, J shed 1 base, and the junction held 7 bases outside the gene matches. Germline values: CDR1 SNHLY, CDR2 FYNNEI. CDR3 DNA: TGTGCCAGCAGCGACGAAGGACTAGCGGGAGGCACAGATACGCAGTATTTT. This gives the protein CASSDEGLAGGTDTQYF.

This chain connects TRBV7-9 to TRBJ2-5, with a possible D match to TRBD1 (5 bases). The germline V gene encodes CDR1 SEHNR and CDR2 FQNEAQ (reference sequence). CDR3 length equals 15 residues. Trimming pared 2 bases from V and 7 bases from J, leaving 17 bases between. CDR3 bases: TGTGCCAGCAGCTTATGGGTGGTTCAAGGGGCGACCCAGTACTTC. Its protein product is CASSLWVVQGATQYF.

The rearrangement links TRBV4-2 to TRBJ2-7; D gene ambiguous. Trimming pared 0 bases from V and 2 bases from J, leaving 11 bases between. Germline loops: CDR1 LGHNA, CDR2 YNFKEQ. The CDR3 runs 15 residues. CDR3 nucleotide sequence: TGTGCCAGCAGCCAAGAATTTGGCCAAACCTACGAGCAGTACTTC. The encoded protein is CASSQEFGQTYEQYF.

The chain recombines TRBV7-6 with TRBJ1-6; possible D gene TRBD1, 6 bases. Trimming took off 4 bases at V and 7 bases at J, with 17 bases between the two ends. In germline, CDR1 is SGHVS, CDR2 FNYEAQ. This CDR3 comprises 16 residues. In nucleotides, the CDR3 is TGTGCCAGCAGCTCTCAGAGCGGGGGCTGGAATTCACCCCTCCACTTT. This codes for CASSSQSGGWNSPLHF.

The CDR3 loop is CASKPGYSTNEKLFF. For the CDR3, the DNA is TGTGCCAGCAAGCCAGGGTACTCGACTAATGAAAAACTGTTTTTT. This chain links TRBV4-2 with TRBJ1-4; maybe TRBD1 (5 bases). This CDR3 has 15 residues. The V gene's germline CDR1 is LGHNA and CDR2 YNFKEQ. V was clipped by 7 bases and J by 2 bases, with 14 bases between them.